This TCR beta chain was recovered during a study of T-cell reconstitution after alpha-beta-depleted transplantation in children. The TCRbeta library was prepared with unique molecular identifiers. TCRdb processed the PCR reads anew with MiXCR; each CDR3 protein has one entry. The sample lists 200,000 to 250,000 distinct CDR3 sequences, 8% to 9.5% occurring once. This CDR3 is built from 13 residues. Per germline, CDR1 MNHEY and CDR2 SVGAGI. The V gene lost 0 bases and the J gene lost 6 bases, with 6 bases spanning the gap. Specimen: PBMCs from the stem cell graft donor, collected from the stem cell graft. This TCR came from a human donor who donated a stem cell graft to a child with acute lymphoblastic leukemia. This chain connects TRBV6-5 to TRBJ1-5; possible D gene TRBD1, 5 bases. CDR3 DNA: TGTGCCAGCAGTTACTCTAGGGGTCAGCCCCAGCATTTT. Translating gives CASSYSRGQPQHF.